This TCR beta chain was obtained from a study of T cell changes during pregnancy in multiple sclerosis. Data came from immunoSEQ multiplex PCR; TCRdb stores just in-frame clones and leaves some out. The sample consists of around 57,000 clones, around 89% of them appearing once. CDR3 length equals 17 residues. V lost 5 bases to trimming and J lost 0 bases, with 18 bases between them. CDR1 is SGHDT, CDR2 YYEEEE, per germline. This rearrangement joins TRBV5-6 to TRBJ2-4; possible D gene TRBD1, 5 bases. This clonotype was obtained from a female donor with multiple sclerosis, enrolled in a pregnancy study. This specimen consisted of peripheral blood, obtained in the first trimester of pregnancy. CDR3 bases: TGTGCCAGCAGAGAACGAAGACAGCAACTAGCCAAAAACATTCAGTACTTC. Translated: CASRERRQQLAKNIQYF.